This entry concerns a single T cell receptor (beta chain). This entry is derived from a study of T cell changes during pregnancy in multiple sclerosis. Germline loops: CDR1 LNHNV, CDR2 YYDKDF (reference sequence). The CDR3 covers 15 residues. The V end was cut by 3 bases, the J end by 3 bases, with 12 bases between. This table comes from immunoSEQ multiplex PCR, and its TCRdb copy is limited to in-frame clones, with some not included. Altogether under 80,000 clones are present, about 90% being singletons, with the ten largest covering roughly 0.44%. This chain uses TRBV15 with TRBJ1-5, with D maybe TRBD1 (5 bases). The sequence was collected from a female donor with multiple sclerosis, enrolled in a pregnancy study. Sequencing used CD4+ T cells from peripheral blood mononuclear cells, obtained in the second trimester of pregnancy. The CDR3 here is CATSSLDRLNQPQHF. The CDR3 DNA is TGTGCCACCAGCAGTCTAGACAGACTCAATCAGCCCCAGCATTTT.